Below, 20 T cell receptor beta chains from the same sample are listed, as sequenced in a study of T cells in Graves' hyperthyroidism and ophthalmopathy. Amplification yielded TCR beta CDR3 regions, with RNA transcripts as the source. The TCR CDR3 was amplified in a first-round RT-PCR using the HTBI primer set. Using its own MiXCR run on the multiplex PCR reads, TCRdb lists one record per CDR3 protein. The repertoire includes about half a million distinct CDR3 sequences, approximately 22% of them detected once, and around 50% sits in the top ten. Input material: blood. These receptors were obtained from a woman in her seventies with Graves' ophthalmopathy.

This clonotype was observed a few times. The rearrangement uses TRBV5-1 and TRBJ2-5; D unclear. The CDR3 sequence is 14 residues long. V was clipped by 0 bases and J by 5 bases, with 11 bases between them. Germline V gene sequence: CDR1 SGHRS, CDR2 YFSETQ. The CDR3 loop reads CASSLGPVEETQYF. The CDR3 DNA is TGCGCCAGCAGCTTGGGACCCGTAGAGGAGACCCAGTACTTC.

The table lists this clonotype with a few counts. The gene calls are TRBV10-2 and TRBJ1-5; D remains unclear. The germline V and J ends were trimmed by 3 bases and 2 bases, with 17 bases remaining between them. Germline lookup yields CDR1 WSHSY and CDR2 SAAADI. The CDR3 length is 17 residues. The CDR3 here is CASSDSKPGRGNQPQHF. The CDR3 DNA reads as TGCGCCAGCAGTGACTCTAAGCCCGGACGGGGCAATCAGCCCCAGCATTTT.

This rearrangement joins TRBV12-3 or TRBV12-4 to TRBJ2-7, with 7 nucleotides matching TRBD2. This CDR3 has 14 residues. The junction had 9 bases not matched to a gene; V was cut back by 4 bases and J by 6 bases. DNA of the CDR3: TGTGCCAGCAGTTCCGGGGGGACCTCCGGCGAGCAGTACTTC. Residues: CASSSGGTSGEQYF.

This chain joins TRBV29-1 and TRBJ2-1; D is possibly TRBD2 (6 bases). CDR1 SQVTM and CDR2 ANQGSEA come from the germline V gene. The V end was cut by 6 bases, the J end by 6 bases, with 15 bases between. The CDR3 totals 13 residues. In DNA form, the CDR3 reads TGCAGCGTGGAGCGGGCCTCTTCCAATGAGCAGTTCTTC. Translated: CSVERASSNEQFF.

J is TRBJ2-1 and V is TRBV27; the D is unclear. The CDR3 spans 13 residues. Looked up from germline, CDR1 is MNHEY and CDR2 is SMNVEV (reference sequence). The V end was cut by 7 bases, the J end by 2 bases, with 9 bases between. Here the CDR3 DNA reads TGTGCCAGCAAGAACGTAGCCTACAATGAGCAGTTCTTC. It translates to CASKNVAYNEQFF.

There are many counts of this clonotype. The chain employs TRBV3-1 and TRBJ2-7; TRBD2 matches 9 bases. CDR3 length: 15 amino acids. The ends lost 3 bases at V and 3 bases at J; junction bases unmatched: 6. The germline V gene has CDR1 LGHDT and CDR2 YNNKEL (reference sequence). The CDR3 DNA sequence: TGTGCCAGCAGCCACCGTGGACTAGCGCACTACGAGCAGTACTTC. Amino acid sequence: CASSHRGLAHYEQYF.

This clonotype was recorded many times. The genes are TRBV18 and TRBJ1-1; D is uncertain. Germline CDR1 KGHSH, CDR2 LQKENI. Trimming took off 3 bases at V and 1 base at J, with 9 bases between the two ends. The CDR3 has 14 amino acids. The CDR3 DNA sequence: TGTGCCAGCTCACCGATTCTCCCGAACACTGAAGCTTTCTTT. This encodes CASSPILPNTEAFF.

The genes are TRBV3-1 and TRBJ2-3, with 8 bases identical to TRBD2. CDR1 is LGHDT, CDR2 YNNKEL, per germline (reference sequence). V dropped 4 bases and J dropped 4; count of bases not matched to a gene: 13. CDR3 length equals 17 residues. The CDR3 loop is CASSRHPVAGRPDTQYF. In DNA form, the CDR3 reads TGTGCCAGCAGCCGCCATCCGGTAGCGGGAAGGCCAGATACGCAGTATTTT.

The J gene is TRBJ1-2, the V gene TRBV27, with D tentatively TRBD1 (6 bases). Trimming took off 10 bases at V and 2 bases at J, with 17 bases between the two ends. The CDR3 extends over 14 amino acids. In germline, CDR1 is MNHEY, CDR2 SMNVEV (reference sequence). The DNA of the CDR3 is TGTGCCACTAAACCGGGGGCGCTGAACTATGGCTACACCTTC. It is translated as CATKPGALNYGYTF.

CDR3 in DNA: TGCAGTGCGATTGGGGGGGGTAAGAACACTGAAGCTTTCTTT. Its protein is CSAIGGGKNTEAFF. The rearrangement links TRBV20-1 to TRBJ1-1; D might be TRBD1 (5 bases). This CDR3 has 14 residues. V was trimmed by 6 bases and J by 1 base, leaving 15 bases between them. Germline V gives CDR1 DFQATT, CDR2 SNEGSKA (reference sequence).

This clonotype showed up just a few times. The chain links TRBV6-2 or TRBV6-3 to TRBJ1-2; no clear D gene. CDR3 length: 14 residues. Trimming removed 2 bases from V and 4 bases from J, with 11 bases in between. In germline, CDR1 is MNHEY, CDR2 SVGEGT. The CDR3 reads CASSYRKESYGYTF. CDR3 in DNA: TGTGCCAGCAGTTACCGGAAGGAGAGCTATGGCTACACCTTC.

This clonotype was picked up a small number of times. An end of the junction does not agree with germline; a read error may underlie this. This chain joins TRBV3-1 and TRBJ2-2; tentatively, D is TRBD1 or TRBD2 (5 bases each). Germline V lookup: CDR1 LGHDT, CDR2 YNNKEL (reference sequence). This CDR3 contains 14 residues. CDR3 amino acids: CASSQEGGFGGLFF. CDR3 in DNA: TGTGCCAGCAGCCAAGAAGGTGGTTTTGGGGGGCTGTTTTTT.

The chain has TRBV3-1 and TRBJ2-7; 11 nucleotides line up with TRBD2. The CDR3 totals 16 residues. Per the germline V gene, CDR1 is LGHDT and CDR2 is YNNKEL (reference sequence). Trimming removed 4 bases from V and 3 bases from J; junction bases left unmatched: 8. CDR3: CASSLDILAGVYEQYF. The CDR3 DNA reads TGTGCCAGCAGCCTAGATATACTAGCGGGAGTCTACGAGCAGTACTTC.

This clonotype was observed many times. The genes are TRBV19 and TRBJ1-1; 9 positions agree with TRBD1. Germline CDR1 reads LNHDA; CDR2 reads SQIVND (reference sequence). The length of the CDR3 is 14 residues. V was clipped by 4 bases and J by 1 base; unmatched bases: 1. CDR3: CASSTDRGNTEAFF. CDR3 in DNA: TGTGCCAGTAGTACGGACAGGGGGAACACTGAAGCTTTCTTT.

The chain links TRBV20-1 to TRBJ1-1; 7 nucleotides align to TRBD1. CDR3 length: 17 amino acids. The V segment lost 0 bases and the J segment 3 bases; nucleotides outside the gene matches: 13. Per germline, CDR1 DFQATT and CDR2 SNEGSKA (reference sequence). The CDR3 nucleotides read TGCAGTGCTAGAGATATGCTGAGACAGGGAAGATACACTGAAGCTTTCTTT. Encoded protein: CSARDMLRQGRYTEAFF.

A few counts support this clonotype. This chain connects TRBV18 to TRBJ1-2, with unresolved D. The CDR3 runs to 12 residues. CDR1 is KGHSH, CDR2 LQKENI, per germline. V shed 5 bases and J shed 9 bases, with 13 bases lying between them. The CDR3 reads CASSGFGESYTF. DNA for the CDR3: TGTGCCAGCTCAGGGTTTGGGGAGAGCTACACCTTC. Looking up the rest from reference TRBV18 and TRBJ1-2 gives the full variable domain: NAGVMQNPRHLVRRRGQEARLRCSPMKGHSHVYWYRQLPEEGLKFMVYLQKENIIDESGMPKERFSAEFPKEGPSILRIQQVVRGDSAAYFCASSGFGESYTFGSGTRLTVV.

In its sample, this clonotype was seen many times. The V call is TRBV28, the J call TRBJ2-3; the match to TRBD2 covers 8 bases. The CDR3 consists of 15 residues. In germline, CDR1 is MDHEN, CDR2 SYDVKM. V was pared by 6 bases and J by 2 bases, with 7 bases of the junction left unmatched. CDR3: CASRLLAEVTDTQYF. CDR3 bases: TGTGCCAGCAGATTACTAGCGGAGGTCACAGATACGCAGTATTTT.

This clonotype was counted ten times or more. The J gene is TRBJ1-1, the V gene TRBV5-1; D unresolved. V dropped 0 bases and J dropped 1 base, with 7 bases sitting between them. CDR1 is SGHRS and CDR2 is YFSETQ in the germline V gene. The CDR3 sequence is 14 residues long. Here the CDR3 reads CASSLEVKNTEAFF. The CDR3 nucleotides read TGCGCCAGCAGCTTGGAGGTGAAGAACACTGAAGCTTTCTTT. Full variable domain (rest looked up from reference TRBV5-1 and TRBJ1-1): KAGVTQTPRYLIKTRGQQVTLSCSPISGHRSVSWYQQTPGQGLQFLFEYFSETQRNKGNFPGRFSGRQFSNSRSEMNVSTLELGDSALYLCASSLEVKNTEAFFGQGTRLTVV.

V is TRBV29-1 and J is TRBJ2-7, with TRBD1 matching 9 bases. Trimming at V came to 6 bases and at J to 6 bases, leaving 9 bases not matched to a gene. The CDR3 is made up of 13 amino acids. Germline values: CDR1 SQVTM, CDR2 ANQGSEA. The chain's CDR3 is CSVSRDRVTEQYF. As DNA, the CDR3 is TGCAGCGTCTCTCGGGACAGGGTGACCGAGCAGTACTTC.

V and J are TRBV11-2 and TRBJ2-1, with D uncertain. The CDR3 spans 13 residues. CDR1 is SGHAT, CDR2 FQNNGV, per germline. V dropped 1 base and J dropped 9 bases, with 10 bases sitting between them. In DNA, the CDR3 is TGTGCCAGCAGCTTAGGTTTTAGAGGTGAGCAGTTCTTC. It codes for CASSLGFRGEQFF.